This note documents a single T cell receptor (beta chain) sequence. The antigen is unknown. Germline lookup yields CDR1 SGHTA and CDR2 FQGTGA. The CDR3 spans 12 residues. The entry originates in a study of T cells expressing NK-cell markers. General study points: About 1.0-8% of CD8+ T cells in about 6 donors belonged to dominant NKG2C+ clonotypes. HCMV specificity of expanded NKG2C+ T cell clones remained unclear.

TCRdb reprocessed the 5' RACE reads, with one entry per CDR3 protein and no DNA. The sample totals over 150,000 distinct CDR3 sequences. The chain couples TRBV7-3 to TRBJ2-7; TCRdb proposes TRBD1, but this gene call is untestable without DNA. The sequenced material came from blood T cells: a sorted CD56 or NKG2C T cell subset, CD4+ or CD8+ T cells, or bulk PBMC T cells (not recorded which). The TCR was taken from a man aged 18-70 years in good health. The CDR3: CASSSPGNEQYF.